This TCR beta chain was found in a study of identical twins. Study-level findings and limits: Conclusions relied on cross-sectional statistical analysis, not following the same donors.

TCRdb re-called the 5' RACE reads through MiXCR, storing one row per CDR3 protein. The sample carries 450,000 to 650,000 distinct CDR3 sequences, 9.6% recorded once. All of the donors were Caucasians in good health. V shed 3 bases and J shed 0 bases, with 10 bases lying between them. There are 14 residues in the CDR3. The germline gives CDR1 DFQATT, CDR2 SNEGSKA (reference sequence). The table lists this clonotype with a few counts. Antigen specificity is unknown. These data were likewise used in another study, on yellow fever vaccine responses in identical twins. From that second work: Each twin's T cell response to the vaccine was reported to look partly convergent and partly personalized.

Sequenced: PBMCs. The chain employs TRBV20-1 and TRBJ2-3; D is perhaps TRBD1 (5 bases). The TCR originated in a young woman in good health. The DNA for the CDR3 is TGCAGTGCTAGCGTCGACAGTAGCACAGATACGCAGTATTTT. Protein sequence: CSASVDSSTDTQYF.